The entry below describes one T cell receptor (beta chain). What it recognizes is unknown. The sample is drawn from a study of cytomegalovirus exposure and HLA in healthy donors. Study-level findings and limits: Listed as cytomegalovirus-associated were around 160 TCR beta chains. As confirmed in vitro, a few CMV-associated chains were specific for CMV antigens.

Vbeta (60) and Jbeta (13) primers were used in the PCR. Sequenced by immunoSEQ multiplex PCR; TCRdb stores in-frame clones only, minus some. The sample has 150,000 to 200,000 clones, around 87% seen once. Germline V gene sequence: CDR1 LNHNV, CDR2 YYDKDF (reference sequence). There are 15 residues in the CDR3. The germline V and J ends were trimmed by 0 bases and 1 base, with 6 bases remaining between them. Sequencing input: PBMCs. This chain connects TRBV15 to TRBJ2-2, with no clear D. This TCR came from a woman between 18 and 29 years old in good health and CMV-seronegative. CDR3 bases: TGTGCCACCAGCAGAGATCACGGGAACACCGGGGAGCTGTTTTTT. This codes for CATSRDHGNTGELFF. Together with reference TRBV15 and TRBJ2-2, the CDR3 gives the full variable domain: DAMVIQNPRYQVTQFGKPVTLSCSQTLNHNVMYWYQQKSSQAPKLLFHYYDKDFNNEADTPDNFQSRRPNTSFCFLDIRSPGLGDTAMYLCATSRDHGNTGELFFGEGSRLTVL.